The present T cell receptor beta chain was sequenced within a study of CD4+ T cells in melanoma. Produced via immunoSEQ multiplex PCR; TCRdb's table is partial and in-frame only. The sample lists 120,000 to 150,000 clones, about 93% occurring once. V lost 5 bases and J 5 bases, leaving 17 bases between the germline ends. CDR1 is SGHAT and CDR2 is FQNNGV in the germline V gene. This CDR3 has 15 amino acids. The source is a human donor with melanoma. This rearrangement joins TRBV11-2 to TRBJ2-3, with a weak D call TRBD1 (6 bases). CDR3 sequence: CASSPLDSRVDTQYF. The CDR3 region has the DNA TGTGCCAGCAGCCCACTGGACAGTCGCGTAGATACGCAGTATTTT.